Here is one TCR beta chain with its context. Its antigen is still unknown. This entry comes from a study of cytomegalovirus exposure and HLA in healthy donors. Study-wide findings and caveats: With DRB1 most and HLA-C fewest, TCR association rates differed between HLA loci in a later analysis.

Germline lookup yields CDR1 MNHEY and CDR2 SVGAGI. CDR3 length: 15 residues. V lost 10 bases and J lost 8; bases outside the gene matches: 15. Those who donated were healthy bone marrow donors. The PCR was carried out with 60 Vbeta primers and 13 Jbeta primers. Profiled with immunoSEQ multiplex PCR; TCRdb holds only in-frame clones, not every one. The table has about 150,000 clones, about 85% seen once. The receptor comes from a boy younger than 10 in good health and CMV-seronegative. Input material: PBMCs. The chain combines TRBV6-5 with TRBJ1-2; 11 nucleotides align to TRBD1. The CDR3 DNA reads TGTGCCACCACAAGGACAGGGGGCGGATCGGAGGGCTACACCTTC. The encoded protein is CATTRTGGGSEGYTF.